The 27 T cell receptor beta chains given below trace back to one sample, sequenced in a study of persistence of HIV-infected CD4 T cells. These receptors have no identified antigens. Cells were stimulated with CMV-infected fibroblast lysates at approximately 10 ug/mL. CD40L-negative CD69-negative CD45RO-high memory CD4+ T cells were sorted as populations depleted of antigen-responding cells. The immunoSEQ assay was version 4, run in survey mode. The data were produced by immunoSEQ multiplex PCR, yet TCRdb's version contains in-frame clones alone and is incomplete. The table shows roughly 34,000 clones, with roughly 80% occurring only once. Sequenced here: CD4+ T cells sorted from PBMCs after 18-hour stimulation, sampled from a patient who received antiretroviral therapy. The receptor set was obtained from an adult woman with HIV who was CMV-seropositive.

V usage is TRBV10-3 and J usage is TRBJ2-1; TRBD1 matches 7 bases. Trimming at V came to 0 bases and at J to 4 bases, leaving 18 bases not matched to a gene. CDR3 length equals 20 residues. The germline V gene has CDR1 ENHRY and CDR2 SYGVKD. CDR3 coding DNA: TGTGCCATCAGTGAGTCGACTCGTCGGCTTGTACAGGGGTCATACAATGAGCAGTTCTTC. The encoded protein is CAISESTRRLVQGSYNEQFF.

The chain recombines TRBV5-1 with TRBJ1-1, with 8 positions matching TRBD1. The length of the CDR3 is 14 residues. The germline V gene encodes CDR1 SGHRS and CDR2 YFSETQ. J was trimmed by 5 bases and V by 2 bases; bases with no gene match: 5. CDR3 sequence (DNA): TGCGCCAGCAGCTTTTACGACAGGGGAACTGAAGCTTTCTTT. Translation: CASSFYDRGTEAFF.

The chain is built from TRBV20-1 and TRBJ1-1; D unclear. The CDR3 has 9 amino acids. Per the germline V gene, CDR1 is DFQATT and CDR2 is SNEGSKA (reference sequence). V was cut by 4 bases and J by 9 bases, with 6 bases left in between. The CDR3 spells CSAIPQAFF. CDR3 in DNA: TGCAGTGCTATTCCTCAAGCTTTCTTT.

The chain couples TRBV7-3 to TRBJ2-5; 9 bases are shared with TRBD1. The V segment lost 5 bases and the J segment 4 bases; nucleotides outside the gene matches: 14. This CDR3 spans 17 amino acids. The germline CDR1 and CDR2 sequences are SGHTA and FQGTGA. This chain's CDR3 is CASSPRGAGQGAETQYF. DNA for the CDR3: TGTGCCAGCAGCCCCCGAGGGGCGGGACAGGGCGCAGAGACCCAGTACTTC.

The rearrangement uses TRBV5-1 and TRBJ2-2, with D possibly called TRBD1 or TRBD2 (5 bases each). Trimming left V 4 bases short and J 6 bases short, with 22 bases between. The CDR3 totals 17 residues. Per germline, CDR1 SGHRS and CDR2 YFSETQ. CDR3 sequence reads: CASSPGWSGSSSGELFF. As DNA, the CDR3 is TGCGCCAGCAGCCCCGGGTGGTCAGGGAGCAGTTCCGGGGAGCTGTTTTTT.

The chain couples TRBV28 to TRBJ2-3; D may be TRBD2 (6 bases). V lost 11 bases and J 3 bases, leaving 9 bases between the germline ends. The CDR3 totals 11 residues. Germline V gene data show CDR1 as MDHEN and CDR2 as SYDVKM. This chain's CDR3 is CACGETDTQYF. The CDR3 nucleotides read TGTGCCTGCGGGGAGACAGATACGCAGTATTTT.

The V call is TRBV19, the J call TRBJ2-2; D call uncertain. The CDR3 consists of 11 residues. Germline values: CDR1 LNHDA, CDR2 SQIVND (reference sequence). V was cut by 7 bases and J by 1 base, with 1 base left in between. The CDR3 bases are TGTGCCAGTAAGAACACCGGGGAGCTGTTTTTT. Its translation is CASKNTGELFF. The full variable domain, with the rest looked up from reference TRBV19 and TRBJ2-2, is DGGITQSPKYLFRKEGQNVTLSCEQNLNHDAMYWYRQDPGQGLRLIYYSQIVNDFQKGDIAEGYSVSREKKESFPLTVTSAQKNPTAFYLCASKNTGELFFGEGSRLTVL.

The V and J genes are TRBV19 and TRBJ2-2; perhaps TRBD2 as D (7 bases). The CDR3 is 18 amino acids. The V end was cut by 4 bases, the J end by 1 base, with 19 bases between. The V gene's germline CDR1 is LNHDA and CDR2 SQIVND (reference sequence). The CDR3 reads CASSTSRGGGRNTGELFF. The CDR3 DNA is TGTGCCAGTAGTACTTCCCGAGGGGGGGGAAGGAACACCGGGGAGCTGTTTTTT.

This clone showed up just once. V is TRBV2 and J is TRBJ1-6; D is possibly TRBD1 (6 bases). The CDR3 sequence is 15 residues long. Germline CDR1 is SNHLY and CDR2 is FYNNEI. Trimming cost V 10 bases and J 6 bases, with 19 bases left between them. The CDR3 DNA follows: TGTGCCACGAAGGGAGTGGACAGCGTTAATTCACCCCTCCACTTT. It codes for CATKGVDSVNSPLHF.

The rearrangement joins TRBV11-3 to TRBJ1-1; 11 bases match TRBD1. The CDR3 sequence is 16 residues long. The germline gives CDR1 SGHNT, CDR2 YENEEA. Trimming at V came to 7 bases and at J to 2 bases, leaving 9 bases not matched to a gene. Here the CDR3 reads CASNDRTGGKNTEAFF. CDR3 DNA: TGTGCCAGCAATGATCGGACAGGGGGCAAAAACACTGAAGCTTTCTTT.

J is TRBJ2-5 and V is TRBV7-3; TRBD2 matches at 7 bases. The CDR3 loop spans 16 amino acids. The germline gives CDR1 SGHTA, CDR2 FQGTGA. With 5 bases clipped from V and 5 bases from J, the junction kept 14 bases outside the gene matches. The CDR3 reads CASSVDGASGRETQYF. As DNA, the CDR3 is TGTGCCAGCAGCGTAGATGGAGCCTCCGGGAGGGAGACCCAGTACTTC.

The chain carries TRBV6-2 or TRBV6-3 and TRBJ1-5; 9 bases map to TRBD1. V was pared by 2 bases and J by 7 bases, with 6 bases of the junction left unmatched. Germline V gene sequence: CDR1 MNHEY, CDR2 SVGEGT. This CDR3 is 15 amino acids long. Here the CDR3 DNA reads TGTGCCAGCAGTTACAACAGGGGGCGAGAACAGCCCCAGCATTTT. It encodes CASSYNRGREQPQHF.

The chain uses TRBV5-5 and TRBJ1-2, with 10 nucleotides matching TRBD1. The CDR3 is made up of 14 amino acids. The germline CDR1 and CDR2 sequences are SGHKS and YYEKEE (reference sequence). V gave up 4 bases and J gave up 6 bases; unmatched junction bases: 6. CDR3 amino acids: CASSRVTGGHGYTF. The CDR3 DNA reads TGTGCCAGCAGCCGCGTGACAGGGGGCCATGGCTACACCTTC.

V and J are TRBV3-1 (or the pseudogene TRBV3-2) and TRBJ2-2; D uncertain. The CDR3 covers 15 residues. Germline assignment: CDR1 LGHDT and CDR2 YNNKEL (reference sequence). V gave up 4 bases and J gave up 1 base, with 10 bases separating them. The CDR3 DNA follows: TGTGCCAGCAGCCGTTGGGATGGGAACACCGGGGAGCTGTTTTTT. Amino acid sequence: CASSRWDGNTGELFF.

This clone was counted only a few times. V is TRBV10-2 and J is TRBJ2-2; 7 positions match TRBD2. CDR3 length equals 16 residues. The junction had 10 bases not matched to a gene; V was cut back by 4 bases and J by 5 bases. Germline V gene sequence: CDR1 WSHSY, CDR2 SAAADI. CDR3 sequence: CASSGDPGGRTGELFF. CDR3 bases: TGCGCCAGCAGTGGGGACCCGGGAGGTCGGACCGGGGAGCTGTTTTTT.

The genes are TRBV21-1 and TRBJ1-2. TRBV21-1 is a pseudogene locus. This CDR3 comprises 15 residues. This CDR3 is CASPFPPELNYGYTF. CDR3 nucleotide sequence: TGTGCCAGCCCCTTCCCTCCGGAGCTTAACTATGGCTACACCTTC.

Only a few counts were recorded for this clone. This CDR3 reads CASSGIDPSTDTQYF. CDR3 nucleotide sequence: TGTGCCAGCAGTGGAATCGATCCTAGCACAGATACGCAGTATTTT. The chain couples TRBV2 to TRBJ2-3; D call uncertain. The germline V gene has CDR1 SNHLY and CDR2 FYNNEI. The V and J ends lost 4 bases and 0 bases respectively, with 11 bases between them. This CDR3 comprises 15 residues.

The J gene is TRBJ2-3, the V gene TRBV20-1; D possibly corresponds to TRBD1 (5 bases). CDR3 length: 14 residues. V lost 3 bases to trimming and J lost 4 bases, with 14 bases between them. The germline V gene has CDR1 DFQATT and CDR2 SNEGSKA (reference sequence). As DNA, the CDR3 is TGCAGTGCTAGTCAACAGGCCCTCGCAGATACGCAGTATTTT. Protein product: CSASQQALADTQYF.

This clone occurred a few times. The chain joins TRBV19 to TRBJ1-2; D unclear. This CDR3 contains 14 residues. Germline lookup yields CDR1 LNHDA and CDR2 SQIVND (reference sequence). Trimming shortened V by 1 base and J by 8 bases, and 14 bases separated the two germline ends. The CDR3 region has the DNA TGTGCCAGTAGTATAGCGGCGGAGCACGGAGGCTACACCTTC. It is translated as CASSIAAEHGGYTF.

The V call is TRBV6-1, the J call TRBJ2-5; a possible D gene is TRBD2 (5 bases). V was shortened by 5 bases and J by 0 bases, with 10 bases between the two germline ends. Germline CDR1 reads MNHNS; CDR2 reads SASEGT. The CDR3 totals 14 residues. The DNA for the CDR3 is TGTGCCAGCAGTCAGCGGCTGTACCAAGAGACCCAGTACTTC. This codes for CASSQRLYQETQYF.

CDR3 sequence reads: CSGGNTGELFF. In nucleotides, the CDR3 is TGCAGCGGCGGGAACACCGGGGAGCTGTTTTTT. The J gene is TRBJ2-2, the V gene TRBV29-1; D gene uncertain. With 7 bases removed from V and 1 base from J, the gap between germline ends came to 4 bases. Germline assignment: CDR1 SQVTM and CDR2 ANQGSEA. The CDR3 has 11 residues.

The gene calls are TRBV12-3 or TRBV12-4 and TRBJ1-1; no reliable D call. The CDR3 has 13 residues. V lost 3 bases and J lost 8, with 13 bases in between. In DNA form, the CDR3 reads TGTGCCAGCAGTTTTATCGGGGTCCTGGAAGCTTTCTTT. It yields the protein CASSFIGVLEAFF.

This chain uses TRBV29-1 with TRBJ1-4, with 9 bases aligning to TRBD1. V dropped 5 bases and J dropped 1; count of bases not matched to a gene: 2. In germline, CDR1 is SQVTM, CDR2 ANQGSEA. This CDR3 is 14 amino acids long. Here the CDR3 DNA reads TGCAGCGTTACAGGGGGCCAAACTAATGAAAAACTGTTTTTT. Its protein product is CSVTGGQTNEKLFF.

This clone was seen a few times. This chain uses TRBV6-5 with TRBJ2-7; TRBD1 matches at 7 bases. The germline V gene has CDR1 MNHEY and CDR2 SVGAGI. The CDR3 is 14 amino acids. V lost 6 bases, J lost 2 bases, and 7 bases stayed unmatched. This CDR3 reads CASRDRSPTYEQYF. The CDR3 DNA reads TGTGCCAGCAGGGACAGGAGCCCGACCTACGAGCAGTACTTC.

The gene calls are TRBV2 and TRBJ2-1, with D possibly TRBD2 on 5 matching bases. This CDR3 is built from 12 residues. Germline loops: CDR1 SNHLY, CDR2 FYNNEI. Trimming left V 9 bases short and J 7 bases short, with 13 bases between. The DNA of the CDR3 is TGTGCCAGTAAAAGAGCGGAGAATGAGCAGTTCTTC. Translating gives CASKRAENEQFF.

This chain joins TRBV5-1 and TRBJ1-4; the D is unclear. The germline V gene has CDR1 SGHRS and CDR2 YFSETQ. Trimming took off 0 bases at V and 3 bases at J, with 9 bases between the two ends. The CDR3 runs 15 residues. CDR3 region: CASSLALGSNEKLFF. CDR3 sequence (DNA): TGCGCCAGCAGCTTGGCTCTGGGTTCTAATGAAAAACTGTTTTTT.

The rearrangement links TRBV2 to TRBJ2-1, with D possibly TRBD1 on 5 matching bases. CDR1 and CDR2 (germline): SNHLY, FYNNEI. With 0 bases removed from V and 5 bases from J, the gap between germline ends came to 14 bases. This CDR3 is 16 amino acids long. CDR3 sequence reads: CASSEARRVNDNEQFF. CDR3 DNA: TGTGCCAGCAGTGAAGCGCGCAGGGTCAATGACAATGAGCAGTTCTTC.